These 14 T cell receptor beta chains came from one sample sequenced in a study of blood T cells in healthy people across ages. Primed by a sample-barcoded 5' primer and a J-beta primer mix, a second PCR proceeded for about 7 to 11 cycles. TCRdb independently ran MiXCR on the 5' RACE reads; one entry per CDR3 protein. Counted here are fewer than 2,000,000 distinct CDR3 sequences, around 40% occurring once; the ten biggest clones make up roughly 23%. Sequencing was performed on blood. The origin of the receptors is a human donor in good health.

Points on this clonotype: Germline is not matched at one junction end, which may reflect a read error. This chain links TRBV20-1 with TRBJ2-3; 13 bases match TRBD2. CDR3 length equals 16 residues. The germline V gene has CDR1 DFQATT and CDR2 SNEGSKA (reference sequence). The CDR3 region is CNAREHWTSGGNTQYF. The CDR3 region has the DNA TGCAATGCTAGAGAACACTGGACTAGCGGGGGTAATACGCAGTATTTT.

The rearrangement joins TRBV25-1 to TRBJ1-2; possible D gene TRBD1, 6 bases. Germline lookup yields CDR1 MGHDK and CDR2 SYGVNS. This CDR3 has 15 residues. The V and J ends lost 3 bases and 4 bases respectively, with 15 bases between them. CDR3 sequence reads: CASSDADRGTYGYTF. CDR3 in DNA: TGTGCCAGCAGTGACGCGGACAGAGGAACCTATGGCTACACCTTC.

The V and J genes are TRBV2 and TRBJ2-5, with D possibly being TRBD1 or TRBD2 (5 bases each). The V gene lost 10 bases and the J gene lost 1 base, with 19 bases spanning the gap. The germline gives CDR1 SNHLY, CDR2 FYNNEI. This CDR3 is built from 15 residues. CDR3 residues: CATLNLGRRQETQYF. The CDR3 coding sequence is TGTGCCACTCTAAACCTGGGACGCCGCCAAGAGACCCAGTACTTC.

This clonotype has just a few counts. This chain uses TRBV7-9 with TRBJ2-1, with 7 nucleotides matching TRBD2. There are 16 residues in the CDR3. Germline values: CDR1 SEHNR, CDR2 FQNEAQ (reference sequence). V was pared by 3 bases and J by 5 bases, with 10 bases of the junction left unmatched. The CDR3 DNA sequence: TGTGCCAGCAGCTTCTCCGGGACTATCAAAAACAATGAGCAGTTCTTC. It encodes CASSFSGTIKNNEQFF.

This clonotype was recorded a few times. The genes are TRBV4-2 and TRBJ2-2, with TRBD2 matching over 8 bases. Germline CDR1 and CDR2: LGHNA and YNFKEQ. With V trimmed by 6 bases and J by 2 bases, 8 bases remained unmatched. This CDR3 comprises 16 residues. DNA for the CDR3: TGTGCCAGCAGAAAAACACTAGCGGATAACACCGGGGAGCTGTTTTTT. Translating gives CASRKTLADNTGELFF.

Turning to this clonotype: Because the CDR3's place on the DNA is in doubt, the DNA is left out and the CDR3 is given as listed by TCRdb. The chain is built from TRBV6-2 or TRBV6-3 and TRBJ1-4; the D call TRBD1 from the table was never checked on the DNA. Germline V gene data show CDR1 as MNHEY and CDR2 as SVGEGT. The CDR3 is 15 amino acids in total, end residues counted. The CDR3: CASSTSGARDEKLFF.

This clonotype came up a few times. One end of the junction is discordant with germline, which a read error may explain. V gene TRBV7-9 combines with J gene TRBJ1-2; possibly TRBD1 for D (5 bases). The CDR3 spans 16 residues. The germline V gene has CDR1 SEHNR and CDR2 FQNEAQ (reference sequence). Here the CDR3 reads CASSPGYVGPNYGCTF. The CDR3 nucleotides read TGTGCCAGCAGCCCCGGGTATGTGGGACCGAATTATGGCTGCACCTTC.

The gene calls are TRBV7-9 and TRBJ2-7; weak D call: TRBD1 (5 bases). With 1 base removed from V and 2 bases from J, the gap between germline ends came to 9 bases. The germline CDR1 and CDR2 sequences are SEHNR and FQNEAQ (reference sequence). The CDR3 contains 14 residues. CDR3 sequence: CASSLGQNPYEQYF. As DNA, the CDR3 is TGTGCCAGCAGCTTAGGACAGAACCCCTACGAGCAGTACTTC.

This chain connects TRBV2 to TRBJ2-3, with 8 bases that match TRBD2. This CDR3 is built from 14 residues. The germline V gene has CDR1 SNHLY and CDR2 FYNNEI. V lost 7 bases to trimming and J lost 4 bases; unmatched junction nucleotides: 7. The CDR3 DNA follows: TGTGCCAGCAATCGGGGGGGCTACTCAGATACGCAGTATTTT. It codes for CASNRGGYSDTQYF.

This clonotype was detected only a few times. The chain uses TRBV7-2 and TRBJ1-1; TRBD1 might be the D (5 bases). In germline, CDR1 is SGHTA, CDR2 FQGNSA. Trimming cost V 2 bases and J 8 bases, with 9 bases left between them. The CDR3 spans 12 residues. CDR3 coding DNA: TGTGCCAGCAGCTTAATGGGACTCGAAGCTTTCTTT. This encodes CASSLMGLEAFF.

The chain has TRBV29-1 and TRBJ2-3; no definite D call. The ends were cut back, 8 bases at V and 0 bases at J, with 12 bases in the middle. CDR3 length: 13 amino acids. The germline gives CDR1 SQVTM, CDR2 ANQGSEA. DNA for the CDR3: TGCAGCACAATGGAGACTAGCACAGATACGCAGTATTTT. Protein sequence: CSTMETSTDTQYF.

A word on this clonotype: A clone one base away is much larger, so this may be a read error. The chain is built from TRBV6-1 and TRBJ2-3, with 7 bases that match TRBD2. Trimming removed 4 bases from V and 8 bases from J; junction bases left unmatched: 9. This CDR3 contains 14 residues. Germline V gene data show CDR1 as MNHNS and CDR2 as SASEGT. The CDR3 sequence is CASSAGLESGTQYF. CDR3 coding DNA: TGTGCCAGCAGTGCCGGACTAGAGTCAGGTACGCAGTATTTT.

This clonotype was observed a handful of times. The rearrangement links TRBV6-4 to TRBJ1-5; D unclear. CDR3 length: 14 residues. The V gene lost 6 bases and the J gene lost 10 bases, with 19 bases spanning the gap. The V gene's germline CDR1 is MRHNA and CDR2 SNTAGT. CDR3 sequence reads: CASSREIEISPQHF. CDR3 sequence (DNA): TGTGCCAGCAGCCGGGAAATTGAAATCAGCCCCCAGCATTTT.

The chain couples TRBV28 to TRBJ2-3, with D unclear. Between the trimmed V and J ends, which lost 4 bases and 2 bases, there was a span of 7 bases. In germline, CDR1 is MDHEN, CDR2 SYDVKM. The CDR3 is 13 residues long. The DNA for the CDR3 is TGTGCCAGCAGTTCTGCAGCCACAGATACGCAGTATTTT. Its translation: CASSSAATDTQYF.